This is a list of T cell receptor beta chains from one sample in a study of regulatory T cells in long-lasting Graves disease. One entry per CDR3 protein, called by TCRdb with MiXCR from the multiplex PCR reads. The sample records 390,000 or so distinct CDR3 sequences, 10% to 15% being singletons. A further study also used this sample, focusing on T cells in Graves' hyperthyroidism and ophthalmopathy.

This sample comprised peripheral blood mononuclear cells (PBMCs), obtained at new diagnosis, from a patient treated with antithyroid drugs. These receptors were taken from a woman younger than 35 with Graves disease. The CDR3 runs from the conserved cysteine through the conserved F or W. The order of the fields is clone size, J gene, D gene, V gene, CDR3 length, CDR3 DNA, CDR3 protein. A D gene is named only where the DNA matches it firmly. Clone size is stated in some rows and not others, as once, few, many or a class when expanded.

.	TRBJ2-2	.	TRBV7-9	15	TGTGCCAGCAGCCCCCGGGACACCTCCCCCGGGGAGCTGTTTTTT	CASSPRDTSPGELFF
many	TRBJ2-3	.	TRBV27	13	TGTGCCAGCAGTTCCTCCCCCCAGGGTTGGCAGTATTTT	CASSSSPQGWQYF
few	TRBJ2-7	.	TRBV6-1	13	TGTGCCAGCAGTCCGGGACCCTCCTACGTGCAGTACTTC	CASSPGPSYVQYF
.	TRBJ2-2	.	TRBV5-4	16	TGTGCCAGCGGAAGGAATCCGTCCGGGGGCACCGGGGAGCTGTTTTTT	CASGRNPSGGTGELFF
many	TRBJ2-5	.	TRBV18	14	TGTGCCAGCTCACCACCGGGTGGAAAAGAGACCCAGTACTTC	CASSPPGGKETQYF
many	TRBJ1-1	.	TRBV7-2	13	TGTGCCAGCAGCTTAGCTCGGGAGACTGAAGCTTTCTTT	CASSLARETEAFF
many	TRBJ2-1	.	TRBV28	15	TGTGCCAGCAGTACCCGAATGCCAGTCTACAATGAGCAGTTCTTC	CASSTRMPVYNEQFF
few	TRBJ2-2	.	TRBV11-1	13	TGTGCCAGCAGCCCCTTAGGCGGCGGGGAGCTGTTTTTT	CASSPLGGGELFF
few	TRBJ2-3	TRBD1	TRBV6-5	19	TGTGCCAGCAGTTCCACCCCGCGGACAGGGCCATTAGACACAGATACGCAGTATTTT	CASSSTPRTGPLDTDTQYF
many	TRBJ2-7	.	TRBV30	14	TGTGCCTGGAGTGGGGAGGCGGTCTCCTACGAGCAGTACTTC	CAWSGEAVSYEQYF